The sequence of this T cell receptor (beta chain) was determined in a study of beta chain features in type 1 diabetes. Expressed TCRB transcripts got sequenced, as all isolated RNA was reverse transcribed. Using immunoSEQ multiplex PCR, the repertoire was profiled, and TCRdb retains in-frame clones only, with some absent. The data hold roughly 330,000 clones, with 9.5% to 11% observed a single time. This sequence originates from a woman aged 25-40 years in good health. The specimen was naive CD4+ T cells from blood.

The CDR3: CASSGGLGRETQYF. Here the CDR3 DNA reads TGTGCCAGCAGTGGAGGTCTGGGGAGAGAGACCCAGTACTTC. The chain carries TRBV2 and TRBJ2-5, with D perhaps matching TRBD2 (5 bases). CDR1 and CDR2 from the germline V gene are SNHLY and FYNNEI. Between the trimmed V and J ends, which lost 4 bases and 4 bases, there was a span of 13 bases. This CDR3 comprises 14 residues.